These T cell receptor beta chains were read from a single sample in a study of read filtering for tumor transcriptome and immune sequencing. TCRdb reprocessed the reads with MiXCR, giving one entry per CDR3 protein. The sample has about 130,000 distinct CDR3 sequences, under 15% seen once. Sequencing was done on a sample of a population of CD138-negative cells sorted from bone marrow. The receptors originated from a donor aged 40 or over with multiple myeloma. The CDR3 runs from the conserved cysteine through the conserved F or W. The D gene is left open where the match is weak. Not every row has a clone size; where given, it reads once, few, many or a size class.

abundance,d_gene,v_gene,CDR3aa
.,TRBD1,TRBV28,CASRGDRAGVYSNQPQHF
many,.,TRBV6-5,CASSPQGNQPQHF
many,.,TRBV30,CAWSVEKVDNEQFF
.,.,TRBV20-1,CSASGALNEQFF
many,.,TRBV5-6,CASSRLQAGTDTQYF
many,.,TRBV3-1,CASSQSQGSYNEQFF
many,.,TRBV19,CASSRGADADTQYF
.,.,TRBV6-5,CASSYGTTNEKLVF
many,TRBD2,TRBV3-1,CASSQGLAGVYEQYF
many,TRBD2,TRBV2,CASRALGLAITDTQYF
many,TRBD1,TRBV20-1,CSATRQGYEQFF
many,.,TRBV5-1,CASSLSGTVNTGELFF
many,.,TRBV14,CASSQMTPNRKLNYGYTF
few,TRBD1,TRBV19,CASRKQGQTTDTQYF
many,TRBD2,TRBV20-1,CSAETSVAGTDTQYF
many,.,TRBV2,CASRSAGELFF
many,.,TRBV15,CATSRDRRQNTEAFF
many,TRBD2,TRBV2,CASSGSSGRAETQYF
many,TRBD2,TRBV3-1,CASSQSLAGGYEQYF
many,.,TRBV29-1,CSVETGRLETQYF
many,.,TRBV7-2,CASSLVGRDEQYF
many,.,TRBV12-3/TRBV12-4,CASSSRGTAYEQYF
.,TRBD1,TRBV3-1,CASSQGGQVNNQPQHF
few,.,TRBV21-1,CASSKAPGGDWDGPHQPQHF
.,.,TRBV3-1,CASGQAMAGTDTQYF
many,.,TRBV29-1,CSAIQGYNEQFF
few,TRBD2,TRBV29-1,CSASLSGSVGETQYF
.,TRBD2,TRBV6-2/TRBV6-3,CASNVRAGITYNEQFF
many,TRBD2,TRBV23-1,CASSRAGGGCNEQFF
many,TRBD1,TRBV20-1,CSAETGGETQYF
many,.,TRBV6-5,CASSYSSGSGGGGYEQYF
once,TRBD1,TRBV12-3/TRBV12-4,CASSPGGFAEAFF
many,.,TRBV19,CASSKQGQTQPQHF
many,TRBD1,TRBV20-1,CSATWTGASYEQYF
once,TRBD1,TRBV7-9,CASSANPGQAGEQYF
many,.,TRBV12-3/TRBV12-4,CASLAQGNTEAFF
.,TRBD2,TRBV7-9,CASLLAANTGELFF
few,TRBD1,TRBV5-1,CASSPGQGAGVTEAFF
many,.,TRBV29-1,CSVNSLNTEAFF
many,.,TRBV18,CASSPLETTKNIQYF
many,.,TRBV4-1,CASSQEGRVNTEAFF
many,.,TRBV30,CAWSGLSEHGGPYEQYF
few,.,TRBV15,CATSRDLAENIQYF
many,.,TRBV6-5,CASSASGWGANVLTF
many,TRBD2,TRBV20-1,CSASSGYTDTQYF
many,TRBD2,TRBV18,CASSRETGTSPYNEQFF